A selection of T cell receptor beta chains follows, all from one sample in a study of OX40 agonist ivuxolimab in advanced cancers. The assay was immunoSEQ multiplex PCR, and TCRdb's table has in-frame clones only and misses some. Of fewer than 100,000 clones listed, 65% to 90% are singletons. The sequencing used CD4+ or CD8+ T cells sorted from blood, collected in a trial of the OX40 agonist ivuxolimab. The receptors here all came from an adult with an advanced solid tumor such as melanoma, head and neck, liver or kidney cancer. Both conserved end residues are part of each CDR3. D genes are given only for firm matches.

>-|TRBV2
CASSEADTQYF
>-|TRBV6-6
CASRPDGGSGNTIYF
>-|TRBV11-2
CASSPSRDREQFF
>TRBD1|TRBV7-9
CASSLGLGQGFYEQYF
>-|TRBV30
CAWSRGWGINTEAFF
>TRBD1|TRBV5-4
CASSLPTGGIPEAFF
>-|TRBV5-4
CASSADSGTQYF
>-|TRBV4-1
CASSQDVRWGNQPQHF
>-|TRBV29-1
CSVQINYGYTF
>-|TRBV30
CAWRGAANEKLFF
>-|TRBV27
CASRGWYTEAFF
>-|TRBV19
CASSIILGAFTEAFF
>-|TRBV20-1
CSVGAPYGYTF
>-|TRBV19
CASSRGRAAQPQHF
>TRBD1|TRBV5-4
CATQGQGPGANTIYF
>-|TRBV10-2
CASSPSNREDTQYF
>TRBD1|TRBV9
CASSADRDSPLHF
>TRBD2|TRBV7-2
CASSPGLAGGPFTMMQFF
>-|TRBV10-3
CATKGDSNQPQHF
>-|TRBV20-1
CSASRTMEQFF
>-|TRBV7-2
CASSPGHSPLHF
>-|TRBV6-5
CASSYSPGQTGELFF